This T cell receptor beta chain originates from a study of T cell repertoires in cytomegalovirus infection. TCRdb reprocessed the reads with MiXCR, giving one entry per CDR3 protein. The sample has about 220,000 distinct CDR3 sequences; around two fifths are singletons. Trimming took 6 bases from V and 3 from J, leaving 11 bases between them. Germline-derived CDR1 and CDR2 are MDHEN and SYDVKM. The CDR3 spans 14 residues. This clonotype has only a few counts. Its antigen remains unidentified. This specimen was CD8+ T cells from cultured PBMCs, taken from culture after CMV antigen stimulation. This clonotype originated in a human donor in good health (CMV status not recorded). Some clones in this sample may be carry-over from other donors' samples. The chain carries TRBV28 and TRBJ2-2; the D gene is possibly TRBD2 (5 bases). The CDR3 sequence is CASSDVSDTGELFF. The CDR3 DNA reads as TGTGCCAGCAGCGACGTTAGCGACACCGGGGAGCTGTTTTTT.